The rows below give T cell receptor beta chains drawn from one sample of a study of blood T cell repertoires in COVID-19. Using immunoSEQ multiplex PCR, the repertoire was profiled, and TCRdb retains in-frame clones only, with some absent. The sample lists over 300,000 clones; 88% were seen once. Sample: PBMCs or T cells enriched from blood (not recorded which). The receptors shown here come from a woman aged 25-40 years with acute COVID-19. CDR3s include the opening cysteine and the closing phenylalanine or tryptophan. A D gene is named only where the DNA matches it firmly. Part of the rows lack a size; the others show once, few, many or a class for expanded clones.

TRBV13	.	14	TRBJ1-1	.	TGTGCCAGCAGCTCCCCGCGGCGAGGGTATGCCGCTTTCTTT	CASSSPRRGYAAFF
TRBV2	TRBD1	14	TRBJ1-2	.	TGTGCCAGCAGTCCGACAGGGGCAGACTATGGCTACACCTTC	CASSPTGADYGYTF
TRBV27	TRBD1	13	TRBJ1-1	.	TGTGCCAGCAGAGGACAGGGGGCCACTGAAGCTTTCTTT	CASRGQGATEAFF
TRBV14	.	13	TRBJ1-5	.	TGTGCCAGCAGCCAAGATAACTGGCAGCCCCAGCATTTT	CASSQDNWQPQHF
TRBV5-1	TRBD2	16	TRBJ2-3	.	TGCGCCAGCAGCTTGGGGCTAGCGGGGCCCACAGATACGCAGTATTTT	CASSLGLAGPTDTQYF
TRBV7-9	TRBD2	15	TRBJ2-7	.	TGTGCCAGCAGCTTGGGAGGGGTCAGGGCCTACGAGCAGTACTTC	CASSLGGVRAYEQYF
TRBV19	.	18	TRBJ2-3	.	TGTGCCAGCAAGGAATGGCTGAAACAGGGTATTCTCGCAGATACGCAGTATTTT	CASKEWLKQGILADTQYF
TRBV7-8	TRBD1	15	TRBJ2-2	.	TGTGCCAGCAGCGAACAGGGGGCCGGCACCGGGGAGCTGTTTTTT	CASSEQGAGTGELFF
TRBV6-5	TRBD2	13	TRBJ2-6	.	TGTGCCAGCACCCAACTAGCGGTAAACGTCCTGACTTTC	CASTQLAVNVLTF
TRBV7-2	TRBD1	13	TRBJ1-1	.	TGTGCCAGCAGCGTACAGGGGTGGAGTGAAGCTTTCTTT	CASSVQGWSEAFF
TRBV5-1	TRBD1	14	TRBJ1-1	.	TGCGCCAGCAGCTTAGGACAGGGGGCGGGCGAAGCTTTCTTT	CASSLGQGAGEAFF
TRBV10-3	.	11	TRBJ2-7	once	TGTGCCTCTGGGGGGACCTACGAGCAGTACTTC	CASGGTYEQYF
TRBV3-1/TRBV3-2	.	14	TRBJ2-3	.	TGTGCCAGCAGCCAGAGGGGGGGCGGGGATACGCAGTATTTT	CASSQRGGGDTQYF
TRBV7-3	TRBD2	16	TRBJ2-5	.	TGTGCCAGCAGCCCGATGAGTAGCGGGGGGGCGGAGACCCAGTACTTC	CASSPMSSGGAETQYF
TRBV5-4	TRBD1	15	TRBJ2-3	.	TGTGCCAGCAGCCTAGGGGACAGATCTACAGATACGCAGTATTTT	CASSLGDRSTDTQYF
TRBV27	TRBD2	16	TRBJ2-1	.	TGTGCCAGCAGTACCAATAGCGGGGGGGCCTACGCTGAGCAGTTCTTC	CASSTNSGGAYAEQFF
TRBV9	.	17	TRBJ1-2	.	TGTGCCAGCAGCGCCCAGTCCCTTAGACAGGTCGGCTATGGCTACACCTTC	CASSAQSLRQVGYGYTF
TRBV19	TRBD2	13	TRBJ2-4	.	TGTGCCAGTACGCTAGCGGGGGGAAACATTCAGTACTTC	CASTLAGGNIQYF
TRBV5-1	.	13	TRBJ1-3	.	TGCGCCAGCAGCTTGCAGGGTGGAAACACCATATATTTT	CASSLQGGNTIYF
TRBV2	TRBD1	13	TRBJ2-7	few	TGTGCCAGCAGTGGCTCAGGGGGCCCCGAGCAGTACTTC	CASSGSGGPEQYF
TRBV6-5	.	13	TRBJ1-2	.	TGTGCCAGCAGTTACTCGACCAGGTTTGGCTACACCTTC	CASSYSTRFGYTF
TRBV10-1	.	13	TRBJ2-2	.	TGCGCCAGCATGGCGGGGTTGGCCGGGGAGCTGTTTTTT	CASMAGLAGELFF
TRBV2	.	12	TRBJ2-7	.	TGTGCCAGTTCCCCTCCTACTCGCGAGCAGTACTTC	CASSPPTREQYF
TRBV6-1	TRBD1	14	TRBJ1-4	few	TGTGCCAGCAGTGAACCGGGACAGCCCGAAAAACTGTTTTTT	CASSEPGQPEKLFF
TRBV9	TRBD1	14	TRBJ1-2	.	TGTGCCAGCAGCGTGACCGGGACAGTAGATGGCTACACCTTC	CASSVTGTVDGYTF
TRBV25-1	TRBD1	14	TRBJ2-7	.	TGTGCCAGCAGTGACCGGGACAGGGTTTCCGAGCAGTACTTC	CASSDRDRVSEQYF
TRBV27	.	14	TRBJ1-4	.	TGTGCCAGCAGTTTACAGGGGAAGGGGGAAAAACTGTTTTTT	CASSLQGKGEKLFF
TRBV11-2	.	15	TRBJ1-3	once	TGTGCCAGCTCCCTCCGCGGCTTCTCTGGAAACACCATATATTTT	CASSLRGFSGNTIYF
TRBV25-1	TRBD1	15	TRBJ1-3	.	TGTGCCAGCAGTGAAGCGACAGGGGATGGAAACACCATATATTTT	CASSEATGDGNTIYF
TRBV5-7	TRBD1	16	TRBJ2-2	.	TGTGCCAGCAGACCCCCGGGACAGACGAACACCGGGGAGCTGTTTTTT	CASRPPGQTNTGELFF
TRBV25-1	TRBD1	13	TRBJ2-1	once	TGTGCCAGCAGTCGGACAGGGGCCAATGAGCAGTTCTTC	CASSRTGANEQFF
TRBV6-5	.	13	TRBJ2-4	once	TGTGCCAGCAGTTACTCCGAAGAGGCCATTCAGTACTTC	CASSYSEEAIQYF
TRBV7-2	.	15	TRBJ1-2	.	TGTGCCAGCAGCTTAGGAAGGGACAAGTCCTATGGCTACACCTTC	CASSLGRDKSYGYTF
TRBV19	.	14	TRBJ1-1	.	TGTGCCAGTAGTTTAGCAGGGGCCTACACTGAAGCTTTCTTT	CASSLAGAYTEAFF
TRBV19	.	13	TRBJ1-5	.	TGTGCCAGTATGGCATCCAGCAATCAGCCCCAGCATTTT	CASMASSNQPQHF
TRBV7-9	.	13	TRBJ2-5	.	TGTGCCAGCAGGGACAGCCTACAAGAGACCCAGTACTTC	CASRDSLQETQYF
TRBV4-1	.	16	TRBJ1-1	.	TGCGCCAGCAGCCACCAATCCGGGGGGCTGAACACTGAAGCTTTCTTT	CASSHQSGGLNTEAFF
TRBV2	TRBD1	15	TRBJ1-2	.	TGTGCCAGCACCCAACCCGAAGGGGGCTGGAGTGGCTACACCTTC	CASTQPEGGWSGYTF
TRBV10-3	TRBD1	15	TRBJ1-5	.	TGTGCCATCGGAGGAGACAGGGGGCCGGGGCAGCCCCAGCATTTT	CAIGGDRGPGQPQHF
TRBV29-1	.	15	TRBJ1-2	few	TGCAGCGTTGAAGCATCGACGGGATTGTGGGCTGGCTACACCTTC	CSVEASTGLWAGYTF
TRBV6-4	.	14	TRBJ1-2	once	TGTGCCAGCAGTGCTTCCTACAGGGACTATGGCTACACCTTC	CASSASYRDYGYTF
TRBV2	TRBD2	15	TRBJ2-1	once	TGTGCCACCAAGTCTAGCGGGGGGGTCTACAATGAGCAGTTCTTC	CATKSSGGVYNEQFF
TRBV19	TRBD1	13	TRBJ2-5	.	TGTGCCAGTAGAGGGACAGGGTCGGGGACCCAGTACTTC	CASRGTGSGTQYF
TRBV7-3	.	12	TRBJ2-2	.	TGTGCCAGCAGCCGGTCGGGCGGGGAGCTGTTTTTT	CASSRSGGELFF
TRBV6-5	.	15	TRBJ1-1	.	TGTGCCAGCAGTTACTCCGCAGGTATTCACACTGAAGCTTTCTTT	CASSYSAGIHTEAFF
TRBV3-1/TRBV3-2	.	13	TRBJ2-7	.	TGTGCCAGCAGCCAAGATCCAGGCGCGAGAGAGTACTTC	CASSQDPGAREYF
TRBV7-8	.	14	TRBJ1-1	.	TGTGCCAGCAGCTCTCGCGGCCGGGTTACTGAAGCTTTCTTT	CASSSRGRVTEAFF
TRBV12-3/TRBV12-4	.	13	TRBJ2-7	.	TGTGCCAGCAGTTTAGAACAGATTTACGAGCAGTACTTC	CASSLEQIYEQYF
TRBV3-1/TRBV3-2	.	17	TRBJ1-1	.	TGTGCCAGCAGCCAAGATCCCCCGGCCGCGGTCGACACTGAAGCTTTCTTT	CASSQDPPAAVDTEAFF
TRBV24-1	TRBD1	17	TRBJ1-5	.	TGTGCCACCAGTGCGGGACAGGGGGTGGGAAGCAATCAGCCCCAGCATTTT	CATSAGQGVGSNQPQHF
TRBV14	TRBD1	16	TRBJ1-2	.	TGTGCCAGCAGCCAAGATCGGGGGACAGGACCCTATGGCTACACCTTC	CASSQDRGTGPYGYTF
TRBV6-2/TRBV6-3	.	18	TRBJ2-7	.	TGTGCCAGCAGTGATGCTTTAGCGACAGGTGGGCGCCCCTACGAGCAGTACTTC	CASSDALATGGRPYEQYF
TRBV7-9	TRBD1	17	TRBJ2-1	.	TGTGCCAGCAGCTTATTGGGACAGGCGAGCTCCTACAATGAGCAGTTCTTC	CASSLLGQASSYNEQFF
TRBV30	TRBD2	16	TRBJ2-7	once	TGTGCCTGGGGGGGGACCGGGACTAGCGGGCCCTACGAGCAGTACTTC	CAWGGTGTSGPYEQYF